This T cell receptor (beta chain) was recorded in a study of T cells in Graves' hyperthyroidism and ophthalmopathy. What was amplified from RNA transcripts were TCR beta CDR3 regions. The HTBI set primed first-round TCR CDR3 RT-PCR. Each CDR3 protein is one row after TCRdb ran MiXCR on the multiplex PCR reads. The table lists hundreds of thousands of distinct CDR3 sequences, 35% to 45% of them singletons, with around 10% in the top ten. The ends lost 5 bases at V and 0 bases at J; junction bases unmatched: 3. CDR1 SGHTA and CDR2 FQGTGA come from the germline V gene. CDR3 length: 14 residues. The specimen sequenced was blood. This chain uses TRBV7-3 with TRBJ2-5; 7 positions agree with TRBD2. The TCR sequence derives from a man younger than 35 with Graves' hyperthyroidism. The CDR3 DNA reads as TGTGCCAGCAGCGAGACTAGCAACCAAGAGACCCAGTACTTC. This codes for CASSETSNQETQYF. The full variable domain, in which reference TRBV7-3 and TRBJ2-5 provide the parts outside the CDR3, is GAGVSQTPSNKVTEKGKYVELRCDPISGHTALYWYRQSLGQGPEFLIYFQGTGAADDSGLPNDRFFAVRPEGSVSTLKIQRTERGDSAVYLCASSETSNQETQYFGPGTRLLVL.